These T cell receptor beta chains were read from a single sample in a study of shared clonotypes between healthy human individuals. Some clones are missing from TCRdb's copy, which holds only in-frame ones; the method was immunoSEQ multiplex PCR. Of fewer than 2.5 million clones listed, more than 85% are singletons. The specimen was naive CD4+ T cells from PBMCs. The receptors derive from a man between 18 and 35 years old in good health. Some clones in this sample may be carry-over from other donors' samples. CDR3s include the opening cysteine and the closing phenylalanine or tryptophan. D genes are given only for firm matches. Rows give clone size only sometimes, using once, few, many, or a class for an expanded clone.

j_gene	d_gene	v_gene	abundance	CDR3nt	CDR3aa
TRBJ1-5	TRBD1	TRBV6-1	.	TGTGCCAGCAGTAGCTCCGACAGGGGGAATCAGCCCCAGCATTTT	CASSSSDRGNQPQHF
TRBJ1-1	.	TRBV2	few	TGTGCCAGCAAGGAGGGGATGAACACTGAAGCTTTCTTT	CASKEGMNTEAFF
TRBJ2-1	.	TRBV30	.	TGTGCCTGGAGTGAAGGACTAAGTAATGAGCAGTTCTTC	CAWSEGLSNEQFF
TRBJ2-1	TRBD2	TRBV19	.	TGTGCCAGTAGCCTTCGGACTAGCGGGAGGCAAAGGAATGAGCAGTTCTTC	CASSLRTSGRQRNEQFF
TRBJ2-3	TRBD2	TRBV6-5	.	TGTGCCAGCAGTTCTCCGACTAGCGGGAGACCAGATACGCAGTATTTT	CASSSPTSGRPDTQYF
TRBJ1-5	.	TRBV21-1	.	TGTGCCAGCAGCAAAGCCAGGGGGCAGGGGCACGCCCAGCCCCAGCATTTT	CASSKARGQGHAQPQHF
TRBJ1-2	.	TRBV6-4	.	TGTGCCAGCAGTGACTCGTTTACAGGGAGAAATGGCTACACCTTC	CASSDSFTGRNGYTF
TRBJ2-7	.	TRBV7-9	.	TGTGCCAGCAGCCGGGACATTTCCAGCTCCTACGAGCAGTACTTC	CASSRDISSSYEQYF
TRBJ2-7	TRBD2	TRBV5-1	.	TGCGCCAGCAGCTCATCTAGCGGGAGGGATTACGAGCAGTACTTC	CASSSSSGRDYEQYF
TRBJ2-5	TRBD1	TRBV7-2	.	TGTGCCAGCAGCCTGAACAGGGGGCTGGCAGGAGAGACCCAGTACTTC	CASSLNRGLAGETQYF
TRBJ2-5	TRBD2	TRBV28	.	TGTGCCAGCAGAGCGCCGGGGGAGGGGGAGACCCAGTACTTC	CASRAPGEGETQYF
TRBJ2-1	.	TRBV7-2	.	TGTGCCAGCAGACCTACTACGGGACTTACCTACAATGAGCAGTTCTTC	CASRPTTGLTYNEQFF
TRBJ2-5	.	TRBV6-5	.	TGTGCCAGCAGTCGATCCGGGACGGAAGAGACCCAGTACTTC	CASSRSGTEETQYF
TRBJ1-2	.	TRBV7-9	.	TGTGCCAGCAGCTCCCCCGGGGCTCGGGGCTACACCTTC	CASSSPGARGYTF
TRBJ2-7	TRBD1	TRBV28	.	TGTGCCAGCAGTCCTAACAGGGACAGCTACGAGCAGTACTTC	CASSPNRDSYEQYF
TRBJ2-7	.	TRBV30	.	TGTGCGGGGTCTGGCGGAGAAACGGAGCAGTACTTC	CAGSGGETEQYF
TRBJ2-7	TRBD2	TRBV4-1	.	TGCGCCAGCCGGCTAGCGGGCGAGCAGTACTTC	CASRLAGEQYF
TRBJ2-5	TRBD2	TRBV7-2	.	TGTGCCAGCAGCTTAGTGGCGGCTAGCGGGCAAGAGACCCAGTACTTC	CASSLVAASGQETQYF
TRBJ2-7	TRBD1	TRBV19	.	TGTGCCAGTAGTATAGGAGGGACAGGGGCCGTCTACGAGCAGTACTTC	CASSIGGTGAVYEQYF
TRBJ2-3	.	TRBV28	.	TGTGCCAGCAGATCTATGCCCGGGGGACCCACAGATACGCAGTATTTT	CASRSMPGGPTDTQYF
TRBJ2-7	TRBD2	TRBV2	.	TGTGCCAGCAGTGTCCTAGCGGGGGAGGGGGAGCAGTACTTC	CASSVLAGEGEQYF
TRBJ2-1	.	TRBV5-1	.	TGCGCCAGCAGCTTGGAATTGAGTATCAGTGAGCAGTTCTTC	CASSLELSISEQFF
TRBJ2-5	.	TRBV7-9	.	TGTGCCAGCAGCCGTGCGCTGGGGGGCGGGAAAGAGACCCAGTACTTC	CASSRALGGGKETQYF
TRBJ2-5	.	TRBV18	.	TGTGCCAGCTCACCACCTGGCAGTTTGGAGACCCAGTACTTC	CASSPPGSLETQYF
TRBJ1-1	TRBD1	TRBV7-9	.	TGTGCCAGCAGCGCGATCAGGGGGCCTCTGAATACTGAAGCTTTCTTT	CASSAIRGPLNTEAFF
TRBJ1-5	.	TRBV6-5	.	TGTGCCAGCAGTTACTCCGGAAACCCCCCGCGGGGGCCCCAGCATTTT	CASSYSGNPPRGPQHF
TRBJ2-3	.	TRBV29-1	.	TGCAGCGTTATAGGACTTACAGATACGCAGTATTTT	CSVIGLTDTQYF
TRBJ1-5	.	TRBV6-1	once	TGTGCCAGCAGTCGAATGGGGGGAGCGCAGCCCCAGCATTTT	CASSRMGGAQPQHF
TRBJ1-2	.	TRBV27	.	TGTGCCAGCAGCCGCTCCGGGGGGCACTATGGCTACACCTTC	CASSRSGGHYGYTF
TRBJ2-5	.	TRBV5-1	.	TGCGCCAGCAGCAGACAGCAAGAGACCCAGTACTTC	CASSRQQETQYF
TRBJ2-7	.	TRBV6-1	.	TGTGCCAGCAGTGTTTCCTCCGGGCTCGAGCAGTACTTC	CASSVSSGLEQYF
TRBJ1-1	.	TRBV7-8	.	TGTGCCAGCAGCCGGGGAGAGAACACTGAAGCTTTCTTT	CASSRGENTEAFF
TRBJ1-2	.	TRBV5-1	.	TGCGCCAGCAGACTCGTTACGGGGAGGTTAGGCTACACCTTC	CASRLVTGRLGYTF
TRBJ2-1	.	TRBV7-2	.	TGTGCCAGCAGCTTATCGTTCATAGACAATGAGCAGTTCTTC	CASSLSFIDNEQFF
TRBJ2-7	.	TRBV19	.	TGTGCCAGTAGTCCCCAGGGTAAGGGCTACGAGCAGTACTTC	CASSPQGKGYEQYF
TRBJ2-5	TRBD2	TRBV5-1	.	TGCGCCAGCAGCTCGGGACTAGCGGGAGGTTCAATCGAGACCCAGTACTTC	CASSSGLAGGSIETQYF
TRBJ1-1	.	TRBV10-2	.	TGCGCCAGCAGCGCGAACCCCGGACAGCAGAACACTGAAGCTTTCTTT	CASSANPGQQNTEAFF
TRBJ2-1	.	TRBV14	.	TGTGCCAGCAGCCGTGACATTAAAAATGAGCAGTTCTTC	CASSRDIKNEQFF
TRBJ2-3	.	TRBV19	.	TGTGCCACTACCGACTCCCCCAGCACAGATACGCAGTATTTT	CATTDSPSTDTQYF
TRBJ2-3	TRBD2	TRBV7-8	.	TGTGCCAGCAGCTTAGGGGGTAGCGGGAGAAGCACAGATACGCAGTATTTT	CASSLGGSGRSTDTQYF
TRBJ2-1	TRBD2	TRBV7-2	.	TGTGCCAGCACCATATTCGGACTAGCGGGAAATGAGCAGTTCTTC	CASTIFGLAGNEQFF
TRBJ2-7	.	TRBV4-1	.	TGCGCCAGCAGCCAAGAATCAAGGGGTCCCCTCTACGAGCAGTACTTC	CASSQESRGPLYEQYF
TRBJ1-1	TRBD1	TRBV2	.	TGTGCCAGCAGAAAAGGGGGGACAGGAAGGAACACTGAAGCTTTCTTT	CASRKGGTGRNTEAFF
TRBJ2-3	TRBD2	TRBV28	.	TGTGCCAGCAGTTTATCCGGGACTAGCGGGACAGATACGCAGTATTTT	CASSLSGTSGTDTQYF
TRBJ2-1	.	TRBV28	.	TGTGCCAGCAGTCAAGCTTGGGAGCAGTTCTTC	CASSQAWEQFF
TRBJ1-1	.	TRBV5-1	.	TGCGCCAGCAGCTGGGGGGCAGGCGGGAACACTGAAGCTTTCTTT	CASSWGAGGNTEAFF
TRBJ1-5	TRBD1	TRBV6-1	.	TGTGCCAGCAGTCCTCAGGGGGCTTATCAGCCCCAGCATTTT	CASSPQGAYQPQHF
TRBJ1-3	.	TRBV6-1	once	TGTGCCAGCAGTGAAGCGTTCCCGGCCTGGGGGGGAAACACCATATATTTT	CASSEAFPAWGGNTIYF